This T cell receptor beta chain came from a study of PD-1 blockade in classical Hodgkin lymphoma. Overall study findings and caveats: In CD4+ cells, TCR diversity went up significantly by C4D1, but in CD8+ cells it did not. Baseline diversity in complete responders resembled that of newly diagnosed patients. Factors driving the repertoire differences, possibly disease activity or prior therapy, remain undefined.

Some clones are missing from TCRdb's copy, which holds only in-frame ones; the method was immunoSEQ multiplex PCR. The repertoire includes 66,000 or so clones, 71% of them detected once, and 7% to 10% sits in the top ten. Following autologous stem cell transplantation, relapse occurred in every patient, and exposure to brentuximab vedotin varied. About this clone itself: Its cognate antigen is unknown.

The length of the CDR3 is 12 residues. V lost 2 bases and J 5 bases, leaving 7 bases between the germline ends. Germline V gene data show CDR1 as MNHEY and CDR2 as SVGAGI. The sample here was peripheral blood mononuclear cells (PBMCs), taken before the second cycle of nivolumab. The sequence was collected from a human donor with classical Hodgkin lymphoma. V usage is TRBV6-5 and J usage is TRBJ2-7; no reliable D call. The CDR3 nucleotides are TGTGCCAGCAGTTACCCTGTAGACGAGCAGTACTTC. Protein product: CASSYPVDEQYF.